What follows describes a single TCR beta chain. Its antigen is as yet unknown. This record comes from a study of shared clonotypes between healthy human individuals. Regarding the study as a whole: The study's rarefaction showed incomplete sorted-subset sequencing despite large depth.

This CDR3 spans 15 amino acids. Germline V gene data show CDR1 as SEHNR and CDR2 as FQNEAQ (reference sequence). The V end lost 3 bases, the J end lost 8 bases, and 16 bases lay between the germline ends. Genomic DNA of each subset was evenly split across several immunoSEQ plates. Repertoires were generated with immunoSEQ multiplex PCR, while TCRdb's copy carries only in-frame clones and drops some. The sample consists of approximately 2.5 million clones, just over 90% of them appearing once. The sequence came from a man younger than 35 in good health. The sequenced sample consisted of naive CD4+ T cells sorted from blood. Indicated subset: CD45RA+ positively selected. The genes are TRBV7-9 and TRBJ1-4; perhaps TRBD1 as D (6 bases). CDR3 protein: CASSFQTGMWEKLFF. The CDR3 DNA reads as TGTGCCAGCAGCTTCCAGACAGGAATGTGGGAAAAACTGTTTTTT. The whole variable domain, remainder taken from reference TRBV7-9 and TRBJ1-4, is DTGVSQNPRHKITKRGQNVTFRCDPISEHNRLYWYRQTLGQGPEFLTYFQNEAQLEKSRLLSDRFSAERPKGSFSTLEIQRTEQGDSAMYLCASSFQTGMWEKLFFGSGTQLSVL.